This T cell receptor beta chain was found in a study of cytomegalovirus exposure and HLA in healthy donors. Study summary: An analysis done earlier identified about 120 million unique TCR beta sequences from approximately 180 million T cells.

The PCR was carried out with 60 Vbeta primers and 13 Jbeta primers. Using immunoSEQ multiplex PCR, the repertoire was profiled, and TCRdb retains in-frame clones only, with some absent. The repertoire includes 200,000 or so clones, approximately 82% of them detected once, and around 2.1% sits in the top ten. Germline V gene sequence: CDR1 SGDLS, CDR2 YYNGEE. CDR3 length: 15 amino acids. V lost 2 bases to trimming and J lost 4 bases; unmatched junction nucleotides: 5. General study points: A previous analysis found most TCR beta V segments productive roughly 90% or roughly 30% of the time.

This clone was counted between two and nine times. Its antigen is currently unknown. The source material was PBMCs. The sequence was collected from a woman aged 18-30 years in good health and CMV-seropositive. This rearrangement joins TRBV9 to TRBJ2-1; 8 bases map to TRBD2. CDR3 amino acids: CASSVDGGVYNEQFF. The CDR3, as DNA: TGTGCCAGCAGCGTGGACGGGGGGGTGTACAATGAGCAGTTCTTC.